The T cell receptor beta chain described here comes from a study of neurological immune-mediated disorders. The germline V and J ends were trimmed by 8 bases and 5 bases, with 11 bases remaining between them. The germline V gene has CDR1 MNHEY and CDR2 SVGAGI. The CDR3 runs to 12 residues. Study-level points and caveats: While HTLV-1-associated myelopathy showed the greatest TCR clonal expansion, multiple sclerosis showed the least, falling below healthy controls.

It was by 5'RACE with 10-nucleotide random UMIs that the cDNA was made. From the 5' RACE reads, TCRdb called clonotypes with MiXCR, one entry per CDR3 protein. The sample has some 68,000 distinct CDR3 sequences, roughly 13% seen once. Time point given: longitudinal time-point 1 (baseline). This clonotype came up many times. Its specificity is unknown. The chain employs TRBV6-5 and TRBJ2-3; D is unclear. The sequence came from a female donor with HTLV-1-associated myelopathy (HAM/TSP). The material sequenced was PBMCs. The CDR3 DNA sequence: TGTGCCAGCCTCTCCCCCGGAGATACGCAGTATTTT. It codes for CASLSPGDTQYF.